Listed below are T cell receptor beta chains from one sample, sequenced in a study of shared clonotypes between healthy human individuals. The repertoire was sequenced with immunoSEQ multiplex PCR; TCRdb's copy has only in-frame clones and lacks some. The repertoire holds about 2.4 million clones, with approximately 93% as singletons. What was sequenced was naive CD4+ T cells from PBMCs. These receptor sequences come from a man between 18 and 35 years old in good health. Some clones in this sample may be carry-over from other donors' samples. Each CDR3 is given with its conserved first and last residue. Fields, in order: V gene, J gene, CDR3 protein.

v_gene: TRBV19
j_gene: TRBJ2-2
CDR3aa: CASSWVGVTAGELFF

v_gene: TRBV6-5
j_gene: TRBJ2-4
CDR3aa: CASSPGGGKNIQYF

v_gene: TRBV15
j_gene: TRBJ1-2
CDR3aa: CATGMAGRGYGYTF

v_gene: TRBV4-1
j_gene: TRBJ1-6
CDR3aa: CASSLTGMVLAPLHF

v_gene: TRBV11-1
j_gene: TRBJ1-2
CDR3aa: CASSLGVNYGYTF

v_gene: TRBV2
j_gene: TRBJ2-3
CDR3aa: CASRDSGTSDTQYF

v_gene: TRBV28
j_gene: TRBJ1-2
CDR3aa: CASSLNTPGYTF

v_gene: TRBV28
j_gene: TRBJ1-2
CDR3aa: CASGVGPDYGYTF

v_gene: TRBV5-1
j_gene: TRBJ2-7
CDR3aa: CASSLGMIEFYEQYF

v_gene: TRBV5-1
j_gene: TRBJ1-3
CDR3aa: CASSPGQGGNTIYF

v_gene: TRBV5-1
j_gene: TRBJ2-7
CDR3aa: CASSFQGYEQYF

v_gene: TRBV9
j_gene: TRBJ2-1
CDR3aa: CASSTSGNSYNEQFF

v_gene: TRBV7-9
j_gene: TRBJ2-3
CDR3aa: CASSDRAVYDTQYF

v_gene: TRBV7-9
j_gene: TRBJ2-5
CDR3aa: CASSFTGAQETQYF

v_gene: TRBV27
j_gene: TRBJ1-2
CDR3aa: CASSKNQGPGGYTF

v_gene: TRBV5-1
j_gene: TRBJ1-4
CDR3aa: CASSSLGGTTNEKLFF

v_gene: TRBV7-9
j_gene: TRBJ1-4
CDR3aa: CASSLTGTKVNHEKLFF

v_gene: TRBV6-1
j_gene: TRBJ1-3
CDR3aa: CASSGERDIYF